The TCR beta chain under discussion was sequenced for a study of shared clonotypes between healthy human individuals. The V and J ends lost 2 bases and 0 bases, in that order; junction bases with no gene match: 10. CDR1 and CDR2 from the germline V gene are MNHEY and SMNVEV (reference sequence). CDR3 length: 18 residues. The assay was immunoSEQ multiplex PCR, and TCRdb's table has in-frame clones only and misses some. In the table there are about 1.1 million clones, around three quarters of which are singletons. The count of this clone is one. Material: memory CD4+ T cells from PBMCs. Regarding subset: CD45RA-negative fraction. The V gene is TRBV27, the J gene TRBJ1-5; 7 nucleotides line up with TRBD1. This sequence was found in a young man in good health. Some clones in this sample may be carry-over from other donors' samples. As DNA, the CDR3 is TGTGCCAGCAGTTTAAAGGTGATTGGACAGGCTAGCAATCAGCCCCAGCATTTT. Translated: CASSLKVIGQASNQPQHF.